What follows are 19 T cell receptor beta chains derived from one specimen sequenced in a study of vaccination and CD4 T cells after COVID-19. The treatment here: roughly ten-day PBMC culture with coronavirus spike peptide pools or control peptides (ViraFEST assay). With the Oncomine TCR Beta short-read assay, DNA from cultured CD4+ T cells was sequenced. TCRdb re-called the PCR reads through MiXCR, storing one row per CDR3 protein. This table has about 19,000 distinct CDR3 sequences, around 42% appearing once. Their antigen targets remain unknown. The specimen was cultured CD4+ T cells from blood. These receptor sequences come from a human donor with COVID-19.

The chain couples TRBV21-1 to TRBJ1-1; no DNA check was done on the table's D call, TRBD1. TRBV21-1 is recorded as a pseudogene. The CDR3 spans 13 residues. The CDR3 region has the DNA TGTGCCAGCAGAGCCGGCGCGGACACTGAAGCTTTCTTT. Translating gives CASRAGADTEAFF.

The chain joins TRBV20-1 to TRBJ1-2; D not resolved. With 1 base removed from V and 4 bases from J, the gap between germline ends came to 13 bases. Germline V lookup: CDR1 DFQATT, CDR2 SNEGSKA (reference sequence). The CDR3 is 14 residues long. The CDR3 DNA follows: TGCAGTGCTAGAGCCGGGGTCGATGGCTATGGCTACACCTTC. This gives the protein CSARAGVDGYGYTF.

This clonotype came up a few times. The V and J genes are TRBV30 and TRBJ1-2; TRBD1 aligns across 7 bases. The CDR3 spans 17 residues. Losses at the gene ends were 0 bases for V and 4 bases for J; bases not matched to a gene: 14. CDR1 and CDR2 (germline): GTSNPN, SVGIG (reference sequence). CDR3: CAWSVRPGQGDRYGYTF. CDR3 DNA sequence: TGTGCCTGGAGTGTACGTCCGGGTCAGGGGGACCGCTATGGCTACACCTTC.

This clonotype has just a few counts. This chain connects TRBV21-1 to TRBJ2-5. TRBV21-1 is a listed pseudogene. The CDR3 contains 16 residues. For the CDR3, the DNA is TGTGCCAGCAGACCCGTCGGTGGGAAGGACCAAGAGACCCAGTACTTC. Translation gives CASRPVGGKDQETQYF.

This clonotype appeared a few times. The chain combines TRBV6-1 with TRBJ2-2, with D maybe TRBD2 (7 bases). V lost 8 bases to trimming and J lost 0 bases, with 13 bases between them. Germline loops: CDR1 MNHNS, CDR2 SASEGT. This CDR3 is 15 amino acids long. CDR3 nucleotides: TGTGCCAGCTCCAGCGGGACAACGAACACCGGGGAGCTGTTTTTT. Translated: CASSSGTTNTGELFF.

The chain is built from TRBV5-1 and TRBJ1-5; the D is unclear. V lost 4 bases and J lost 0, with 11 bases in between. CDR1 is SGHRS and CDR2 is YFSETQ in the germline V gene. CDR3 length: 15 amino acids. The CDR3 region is CASSQTSDSNQPQHF. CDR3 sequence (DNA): TGCGCCAGCAGCCAGACCTCGGATAGCAATCAGCCCCAGCATTTT.

This CDR3 is CASSRDQGANSPLHF. The CDR3 bases are TGCGCCAGCAGCCGAGACCAGGGGGCTAATTCACCCCTCCACTTT. The rearrangement uses TRBV5-1 and TRBJ1-6; 8 bases match TRBD1. Germline assignment: CDR1 SGHRS and CDR2 YFSETQ. Germline trimming cut 4 bases from V and 6 bases from J; bases unmatched to any gene: 6. The CDR3 is 15 amino acids.

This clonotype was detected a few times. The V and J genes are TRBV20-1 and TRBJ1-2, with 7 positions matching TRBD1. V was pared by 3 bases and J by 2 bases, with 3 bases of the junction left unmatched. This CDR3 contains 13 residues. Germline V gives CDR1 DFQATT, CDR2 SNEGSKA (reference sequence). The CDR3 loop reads CSARRDRNYGYTF. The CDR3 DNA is TGCAGTGCTAGGCGGGACAGAAACTATGGCTACACCTTC.

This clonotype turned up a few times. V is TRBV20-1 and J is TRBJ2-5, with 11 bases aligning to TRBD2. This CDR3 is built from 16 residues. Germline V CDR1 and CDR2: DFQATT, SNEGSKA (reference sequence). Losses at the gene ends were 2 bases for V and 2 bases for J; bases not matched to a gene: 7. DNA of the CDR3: TGCAGTGCTAGAAGACTAGCGGGGCGAACTCAAGAGACCCAGTACTTC. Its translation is CSARRLAGRTQETQYF.

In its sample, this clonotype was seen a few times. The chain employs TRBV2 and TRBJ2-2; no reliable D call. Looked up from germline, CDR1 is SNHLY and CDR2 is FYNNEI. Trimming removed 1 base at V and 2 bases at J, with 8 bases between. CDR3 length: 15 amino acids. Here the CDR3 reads CASSEVVGNTGELFF. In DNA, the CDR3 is TGTGCCAGCAGTGAAGTTGTTGGAAACACCGGGGAGCTGTTTTTT.

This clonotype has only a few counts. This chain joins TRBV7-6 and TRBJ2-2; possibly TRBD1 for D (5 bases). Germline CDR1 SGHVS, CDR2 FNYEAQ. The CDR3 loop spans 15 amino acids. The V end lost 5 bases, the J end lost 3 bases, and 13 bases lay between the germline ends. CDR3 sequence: CASSRVLRDTGELFF. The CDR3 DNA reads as TGTGCCAGCAGCAGGGTTCTCAGGGACACCGGGGAGCTGTTTTTT.

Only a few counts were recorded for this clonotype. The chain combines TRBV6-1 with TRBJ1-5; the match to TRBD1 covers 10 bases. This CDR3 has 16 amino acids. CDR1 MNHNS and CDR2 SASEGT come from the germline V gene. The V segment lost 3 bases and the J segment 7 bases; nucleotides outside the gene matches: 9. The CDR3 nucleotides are TGTGCCAGCAGTGAGTTTTGGACAGGGGGGCGGCAGCCCCAGCATTTT. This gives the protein CASSEFWTGGRQPQHF.

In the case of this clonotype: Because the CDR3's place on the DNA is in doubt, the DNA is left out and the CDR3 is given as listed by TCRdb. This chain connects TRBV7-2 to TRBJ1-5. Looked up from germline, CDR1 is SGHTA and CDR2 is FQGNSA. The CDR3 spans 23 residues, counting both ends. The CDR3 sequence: CASTNQTSMYLCASSLVNQPQHF.

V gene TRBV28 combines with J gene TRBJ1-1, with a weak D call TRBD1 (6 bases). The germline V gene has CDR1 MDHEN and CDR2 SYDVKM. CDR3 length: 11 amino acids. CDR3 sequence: CAGGAQTEAFF. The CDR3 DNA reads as TGTGCGGGGGGCGCCCAGACTGAAGCTTTCTTT.

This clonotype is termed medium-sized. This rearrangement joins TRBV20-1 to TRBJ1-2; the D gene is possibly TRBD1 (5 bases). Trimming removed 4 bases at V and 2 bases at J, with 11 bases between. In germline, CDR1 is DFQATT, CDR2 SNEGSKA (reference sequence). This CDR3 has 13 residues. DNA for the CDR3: TGCAGTGCTACCGACAGCCGAAACTATGGCTACACCTTC. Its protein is CSATDSRNYGYTF.

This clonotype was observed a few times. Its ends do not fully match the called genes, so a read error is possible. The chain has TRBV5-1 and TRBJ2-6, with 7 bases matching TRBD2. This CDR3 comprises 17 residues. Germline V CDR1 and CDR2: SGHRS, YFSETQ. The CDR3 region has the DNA TGCGCCAGCAGCCCACGGGGGAGGGCCTCTGAGGCCAACGTCCTGACTTTC. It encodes CASSPRGRASEANVLTF. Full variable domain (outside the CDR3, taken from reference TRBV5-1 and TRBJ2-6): KAGVTQTPRYLIKTRGQQVTLSCSPISGHRSVSWYQQTPGQGLQFLFEYFSETQRNKGNFPGRFSGRQFSNSRSEMNVSTLELGDSALYLCASSPRGRASEANVLTFGAGSRLTVL.

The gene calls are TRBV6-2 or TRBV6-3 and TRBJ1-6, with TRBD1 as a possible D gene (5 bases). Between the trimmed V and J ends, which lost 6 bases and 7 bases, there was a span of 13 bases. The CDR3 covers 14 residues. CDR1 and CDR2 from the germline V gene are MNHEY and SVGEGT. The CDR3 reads CASRPLQGNSPLHF. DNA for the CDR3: TGTGCCAGCAGACCACTGCAGGGAAATTCACCCCTCCACTTT.

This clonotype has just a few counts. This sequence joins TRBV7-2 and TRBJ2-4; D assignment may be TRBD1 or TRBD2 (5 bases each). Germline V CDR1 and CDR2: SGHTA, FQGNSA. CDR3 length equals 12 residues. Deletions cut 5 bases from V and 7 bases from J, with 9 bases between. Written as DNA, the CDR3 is TGTGCCAGCAGCCGGGACGGCAACATTCAGTACTTC. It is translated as CASSRDGNIQYF.

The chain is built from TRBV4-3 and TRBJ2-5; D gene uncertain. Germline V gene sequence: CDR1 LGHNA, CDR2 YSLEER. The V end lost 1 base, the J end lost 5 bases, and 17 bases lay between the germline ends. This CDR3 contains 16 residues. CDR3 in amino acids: CASSQGLGSTVETQYF. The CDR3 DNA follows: TGCGCCAGCAGCCAAGGTCTGGGCAGCACGGTTGAGACCCAGTACTTC.